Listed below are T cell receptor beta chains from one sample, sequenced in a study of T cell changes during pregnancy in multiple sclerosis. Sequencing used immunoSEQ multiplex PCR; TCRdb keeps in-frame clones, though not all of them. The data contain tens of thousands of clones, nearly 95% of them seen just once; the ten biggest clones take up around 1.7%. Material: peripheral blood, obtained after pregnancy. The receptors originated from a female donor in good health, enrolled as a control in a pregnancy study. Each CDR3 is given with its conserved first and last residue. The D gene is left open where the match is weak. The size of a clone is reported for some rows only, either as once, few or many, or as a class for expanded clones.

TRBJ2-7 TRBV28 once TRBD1 TGTGCCAGCAGTTTATCCCTACAGGGGGCGGACGAGCAGTACTTC CASSLSLQGADEQYF
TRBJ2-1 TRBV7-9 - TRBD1 TGTGCCAGCAGCTTAGTGGGGACAGGGGGCTCTGGTGAGCAGTTCTTC CASSLVGTGGSGEQFF
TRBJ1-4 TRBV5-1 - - TGCGCCAGCAGCTGGACAGCGGATGAAAAACTGTTTTTT CASSWTADEKLFF
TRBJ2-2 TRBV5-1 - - TGCGCCAGCAGCTTGCTGGGGGGACCGAACACCGGGGAGCTGTTTTTT CASSLLGGPNTGELFF
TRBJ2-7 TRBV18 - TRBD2 TGTGCCAGCTCCCAGGGACTAGCGGGAGCTCGAGAGCAGTACTTC CASSQGLAGAREQYF
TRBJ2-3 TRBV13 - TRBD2 TGTGCCAGCAGCTTAGTTCCGGGACTAGAGGCAGATACGCAGTATTTT CASSLVPGLEADTQYF
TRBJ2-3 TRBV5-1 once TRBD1 TGCGCCAGCAGCCAGGACAGGGCCACAGATACGCAGTATTTT CASSQDRATDTQYF
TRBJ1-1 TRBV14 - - TGTGCCAGCAGCCAAAACCGAGGGCCGGCGAGAGCTTTCTTT CASSQNRGPARAFF
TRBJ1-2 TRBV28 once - TGTGCCAGCCTCCTCCTCCCTAGGCAGCCGATCTATGGCTACACCTTC CASLLLPRQPIYGYTF
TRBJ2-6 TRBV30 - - TGTGCCTGGAGTGTAAACAGATCCTCTGGGGCCAACGTCCTGACTTTC CAWSVNRSSGANVLTF
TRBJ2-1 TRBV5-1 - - TGCGCCAGCAGCTTGATCTCAAGGGGTTTCCCTTCCAATGAGCAGTTCTTC CASSLISRGFPSNEQFF
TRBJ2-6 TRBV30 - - TGTGCCTGGAGCTCCAGGCTCTCTGGGGCCAACGTCCTGACTTTC CAWSSRLSGANVLTF
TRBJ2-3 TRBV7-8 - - TGTGCCAGCAGCCAGACGGTAACTACCGTTGTTGGCACAGATACGCAGTATTTT CASSQTVTTVVGTDTQYF
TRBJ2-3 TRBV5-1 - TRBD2 TGCGCCAGCAGCTTAGAGGCAGCGGGAGGGGCAGATACGCAGTATTTT CASSLEAAGGADTQYF
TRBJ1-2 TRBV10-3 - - TGTGCCATCAGTGGAACAGGGACCTCTGGCTACACCTTC CAISGTGTSGYTF
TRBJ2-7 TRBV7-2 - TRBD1 TGTGCCAGCAGCCTGGACAGGGTGACCTACGAGCAGTACTTC CASSLDRVTYEQYF
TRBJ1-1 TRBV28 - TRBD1 TGTGCCACCCACGGTTTGGGACAGGGAGCTTTCTTT CATHGLGQGAFF
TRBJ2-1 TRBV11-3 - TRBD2 TGTGCCAGCAGCGTTGCTAGCGGGAGGGATGAGCAGTTCTTC CASSVASGRDEQFF
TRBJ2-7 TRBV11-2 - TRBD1 TGTGCCAGCAGCTTCCGGGACAGGGGGCTTGACGAGCAGTACTTC CASSFRDRGLDEQYF
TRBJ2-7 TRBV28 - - TGTGCCAGCAGTTTAGTAGCGGTCATCACCTACGAGCAGTACTTC CASSLVAVITYEQYF
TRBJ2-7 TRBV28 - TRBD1 TGTGCCAGCAGTTTATTTGGGGACAGGGGGTCCTACGAGCAGTACTTC CASSLFGDRGSYEQYF
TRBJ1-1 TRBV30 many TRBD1 TGTGCCTGGAGTGTAGGCCAGGGGGCTGCAGCTTTCTTT CAWSVGQGAAAFF